Below, one TCR beta chain is given with its context. Its antigen is undetermined. The data originate from a study of T cell repertoires in cytomegalovirus infection. Study summary: Well-studied HLA-B-restricted CMV epitopes were used in the study alongside recently identified HLA-C-restricted ones. Public TCR beta signatures indicated both CMV infection and matching HLA type. Whole-study results and caveats: CMV-specific HLA-C-restricted TCR beta clonotypes dominated the ex vivo response.

TCRdb used MiXCR to reprocess the reads, holding one entry per CDR3 protein. Counted here are around 900,000 distinct CDR3 sequences, about a third occurring once; the ten biggest clones make up around an eighth. Losses at the gene ends were 3 bases for V and 4 bases for J; bases not matched to a gene: 6. In germline, CDR1 is LNHDA, CDR2 SQIVND (reference sequence). CDR3 size: 16 residues. The receptor comes from a human donor in good health (CMV status not recorded). Some clones in this sample may be carry-over from other donors' samples. The rearrangement joins TRBV19 to TRBJ2-2, with TRBD2 matching over 9 bases. Specimen: cultured CD8+ T cells from PBMCs, collected from culture after CMV antigen stimulation. CDR3 in DNA: TGTGCCAGTAGTATTGCGGGGGGGCCCGGCACCGGGGAGCTGTTTTTT. It codes for CASSIAGGPGTGELFF.